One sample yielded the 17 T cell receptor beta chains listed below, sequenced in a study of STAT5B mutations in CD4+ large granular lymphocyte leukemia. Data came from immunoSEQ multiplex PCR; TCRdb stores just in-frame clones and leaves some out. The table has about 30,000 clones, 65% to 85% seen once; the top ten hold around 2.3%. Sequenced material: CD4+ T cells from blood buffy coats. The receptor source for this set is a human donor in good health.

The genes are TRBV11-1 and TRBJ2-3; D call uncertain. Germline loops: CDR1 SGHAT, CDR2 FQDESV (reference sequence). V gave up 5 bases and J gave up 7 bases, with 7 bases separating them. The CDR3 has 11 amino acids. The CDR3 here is CASSAIYTQYF. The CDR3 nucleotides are TGTGCCAGCAGCGCCATATATACGCAGTATTTT.

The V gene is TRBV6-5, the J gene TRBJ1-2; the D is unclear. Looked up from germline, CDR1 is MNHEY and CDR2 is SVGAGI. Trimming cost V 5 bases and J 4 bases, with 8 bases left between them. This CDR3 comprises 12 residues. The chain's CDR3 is CASSPRGYGYTF. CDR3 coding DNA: TGTGCCAGCAGTCCCCGGGGCTATGGCTACACCTTC.

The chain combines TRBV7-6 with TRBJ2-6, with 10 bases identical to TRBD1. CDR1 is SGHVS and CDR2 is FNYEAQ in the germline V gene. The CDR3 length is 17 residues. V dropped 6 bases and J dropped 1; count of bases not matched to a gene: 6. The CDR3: CASRLGQGNSGANVLTF. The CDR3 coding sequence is TGTGCCAGCAGGCTGGGACAGGGGAATTCTGGGGCCAACGTCCTGACTTTC. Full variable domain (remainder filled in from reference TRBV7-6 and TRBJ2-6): GAGVSQSPRYKVTKRGQDVALRCDPISGHVSLYWYRQALGQGPEFLTYFNYEAQQDKSGLPNDRFSAERPEGSISTLTIQRTEQRDSAMYRCASRLGQGNSGANVLTFGAGSRLTVL.

CDR3 DNA: TGTGCCAGTAGCCTCCAGGCCCGGGGAAATCAGCCCCAGCATTTT. Translated, it gives CASSLQARGNQPQHF. J is TRBJ1-5 and V is TRBV19; D remains ambiguous. Germline assignment: CDR1 LNHDA and CDR2 SQIVND (reference sequence). V was pared by 6 bases and J by 4 bases, with 16 bases between. The CDR3 extends over 15 amino acids.

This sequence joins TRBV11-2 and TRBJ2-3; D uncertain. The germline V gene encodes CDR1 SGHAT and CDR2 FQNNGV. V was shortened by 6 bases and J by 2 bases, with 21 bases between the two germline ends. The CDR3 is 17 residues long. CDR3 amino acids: CASRAASATRFTDTQYF. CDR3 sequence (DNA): TGTGCCAGCAGGGCGGCCTCCGCGACAAGGTTCACAGATACGCAGTATTTT.

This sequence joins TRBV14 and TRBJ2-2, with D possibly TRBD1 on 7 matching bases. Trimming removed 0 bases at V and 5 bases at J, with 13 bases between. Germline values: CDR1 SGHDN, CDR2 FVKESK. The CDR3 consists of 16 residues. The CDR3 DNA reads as TGTGCCAGCAGCCAAGAAAGGAGGGGGCTTACCGGGGAGCTGTTTTTT. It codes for CASSQERRGLTGELFF.

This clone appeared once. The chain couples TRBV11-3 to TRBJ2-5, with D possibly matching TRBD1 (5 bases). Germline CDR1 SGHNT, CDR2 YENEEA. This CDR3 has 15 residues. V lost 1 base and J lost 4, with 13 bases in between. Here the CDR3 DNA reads TGTGCCAGCAGCTTAGTAGGGCAGGGTGGAGAGACCCAGTACTTC. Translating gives CASSLVGQGGETQYF.

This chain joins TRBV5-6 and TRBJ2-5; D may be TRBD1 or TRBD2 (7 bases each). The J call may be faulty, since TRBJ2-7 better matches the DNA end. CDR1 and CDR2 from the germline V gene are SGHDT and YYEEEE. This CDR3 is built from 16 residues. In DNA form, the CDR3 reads TGTGCCAGCAGCTTGGACTCGGGCGGCAGGGGGGGCGAGCAGTACTTC. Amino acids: CASSLDSGGRGGEQYF.

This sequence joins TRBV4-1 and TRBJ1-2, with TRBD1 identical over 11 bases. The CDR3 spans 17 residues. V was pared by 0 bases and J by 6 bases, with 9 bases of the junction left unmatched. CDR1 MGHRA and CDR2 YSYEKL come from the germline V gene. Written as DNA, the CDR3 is TGCGCCAGCAGCCAAGATCAACGCGCGGACAGGGGGCATGGCTACACCTTC. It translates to CASSQDQRADRGHGYTF.

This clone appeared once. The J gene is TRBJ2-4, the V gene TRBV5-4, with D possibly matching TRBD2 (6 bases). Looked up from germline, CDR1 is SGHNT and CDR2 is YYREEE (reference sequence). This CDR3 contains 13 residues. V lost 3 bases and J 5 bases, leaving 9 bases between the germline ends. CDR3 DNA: TGTGCCAGCAGCTCCGGGAGACAAAACATTCAGTACTTC. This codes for CASSSGRQNIQYF.

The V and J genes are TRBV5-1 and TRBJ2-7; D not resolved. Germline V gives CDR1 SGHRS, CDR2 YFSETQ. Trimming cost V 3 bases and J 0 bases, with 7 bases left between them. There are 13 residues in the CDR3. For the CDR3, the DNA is TGCGCCAGCAGCTCCAAGAGCTCCTACGAGCAGTACTTC. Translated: CASSSKSSYEQYF.

CDR3 bases: TGTGCCAGCAGCTCAACCACCGGGACAGGGGCGGCGTGGCTCCACTTT. Translation: CASSSTTGTGAAWLHF. The J gene is TRBJ1-6, the V gene TRBV7-6; 10 positions match TRBD1. The CDR3 is 16 residues long. CDR1 is SGHVS and CDR2 is FNYEAQ in the germline V gene. Trimming removed 4 bases from V and 16 bases from J; junction bases left unmatched: 16. The variable domain in full, completed from reference TRBV7-6 and TRBJ1-6, reads GAGVSQSPRYKVTKRGQDVALRCDPISGHVSLYWYRQALGQGPEFLTYFNYEAQQDKSGLPNDRFSAERPEGSISTLTIQRTEQRDSAMYRCASSSTTGTGAAWLHFGNGTRLTVT.

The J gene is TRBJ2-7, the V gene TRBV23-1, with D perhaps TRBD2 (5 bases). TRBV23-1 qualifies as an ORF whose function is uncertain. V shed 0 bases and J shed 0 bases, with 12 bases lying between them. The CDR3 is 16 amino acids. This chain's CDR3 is CASSQSGGVGSYEQYF. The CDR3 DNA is TGCGCCAGCAGTCAATCTGGAGGAGTAGGCTCCTACGAGCAGTACTTC.

The CDR3 sequence is CASTGYGGEETQYF. In DNA, the CDR3 is TGTGCCAGCACCGGTTACGGGGGAGAAGAGACCCAGTACTTC. The chain couples TRBV7-9 to TRBJ2-5, with a possible D match to TRBD2 (6 bases). Trimming removed 7 bases at V and 3 bases at J, with 15 bases between. The CDR3 runs to 14 residues. From germline, CDR1 is SEHNR and CDR2 FQNEAQ (reference sequence).

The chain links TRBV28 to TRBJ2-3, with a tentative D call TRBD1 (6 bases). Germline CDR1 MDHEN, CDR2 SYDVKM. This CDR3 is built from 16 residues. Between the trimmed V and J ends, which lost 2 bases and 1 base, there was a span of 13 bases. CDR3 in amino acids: CASSLTVGAGTDTQYF. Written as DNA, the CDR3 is TGTGCCAGCAGTTTAACAGTGGGGGCGGGCACAGATACGCAGTATTTT.

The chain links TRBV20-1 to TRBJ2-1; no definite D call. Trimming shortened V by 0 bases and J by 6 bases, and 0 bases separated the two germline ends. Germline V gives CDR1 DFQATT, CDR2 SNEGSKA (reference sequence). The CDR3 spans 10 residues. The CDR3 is CSARDNEQFF. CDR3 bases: TGCAGTGCTAGAGACAATGAGCAGTTCTTC.

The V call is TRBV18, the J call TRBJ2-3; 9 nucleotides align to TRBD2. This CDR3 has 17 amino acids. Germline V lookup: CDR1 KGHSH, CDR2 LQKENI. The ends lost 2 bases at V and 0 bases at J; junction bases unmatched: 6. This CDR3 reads CASSPIGGRASTDTQYF. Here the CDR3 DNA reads TGTGCCAGCTCACCAATCGGCGGGAGGGCTAGCACAGATACGCAGTATTTT.